This TCR beta chain was profiled in a study of preoperative IRX-2 immunotherapy in early breast cancer. This sample's treatment: preoperative locoregional IRX-2 cytokine immunotherapy. Generated by immunoSEQ multiplex PCR, the TCRdb table keeps only in-frame clones and is missing some. Here the sample spans 24,000 or so clones, approximately 84% being singletons. CDR1 is SGHRS and CDR2 is YFSETQ in the germline V gene. With 4 bases removed from V and 4 bases from J, the gap between germline ends came to 15 bases. The CDR3 has 16 residues. This sequence originates from a human donor with breast cancer. The specimen comprised lymph node tissue, sampled before IRX-2 immunotherapy. V gene TRBV5-1 combines with J gene TRBJ1-6; D is perhaps TRBD1 (6 bases). CDR3 DNA sequence: TGCGCCAGCAGCCCCCATCAGGGGCGGTATAATTCACCCCTCCACTTT. It translates to CASSPHQGRYNSPLHF.